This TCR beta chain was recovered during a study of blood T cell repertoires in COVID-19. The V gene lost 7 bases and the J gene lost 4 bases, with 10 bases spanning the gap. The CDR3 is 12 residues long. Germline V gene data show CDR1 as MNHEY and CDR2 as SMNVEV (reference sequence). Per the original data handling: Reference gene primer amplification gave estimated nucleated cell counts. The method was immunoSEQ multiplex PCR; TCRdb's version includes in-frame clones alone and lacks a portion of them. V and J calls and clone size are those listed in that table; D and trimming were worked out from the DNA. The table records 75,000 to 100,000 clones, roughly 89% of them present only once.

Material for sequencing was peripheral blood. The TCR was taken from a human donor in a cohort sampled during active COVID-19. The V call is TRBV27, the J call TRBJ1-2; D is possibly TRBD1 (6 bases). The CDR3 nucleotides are TGTGCCAGCACCCAGGACAGCTATGGCTACACCTTC. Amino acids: CASTQDSYGYTF.